The 17 T cell receptor beta chains given below trace back to one sample, sequenced in a study of shared clonotypes between healthy human individuals. Profiled with immunoSEQ multiplex PCR; TCRdb holds only in-frame clones, not every one. The sample records some 500,000 clones, 90% to 97% being singletons. The source material was naive CD4+ T cells sorted from blood. The subset is: CD45RA+ positively selected. These TCRs come from a woman in her 30s in good health.

As to this clone: The same CDR3 arises from other DNA sequences in this sample as well. The V and J genes are TRBV7-9 and TRBJ1-1; TRBD1 agrees at 8 bases. The CDR3 is 15 amino acids. CDR1 SEHNR and CDR2 FQNEAQ come from the germline V gene (reference sequence). The junction had 4 bases not matched to a gene; V was cut back by 3 bases and J by 1 base. The CDR3 region is CASSLAGTGNTEAFF. The CDR3 region has the DNA TGTGCCAGCAGCTTGGCCGGGACAGGGAACACTGAAGCTTTCTTT.

This sequence joins TRBV30 and TRBJ2-3; a possible D gene is TRBD2 (6 bases). Germline V lookup: CDR1 GTSNPN, CDR2 SVGIG (reference sequence). The CDR3 runs 13 residues. The CDR3 sequence: CALILLGGDTQYF. The CDR3 nucleotides are TGTGCTTTGATACTGCTTGGGGGGGATACGCAGTATTTT.

CDR3 region: CASSYSIKPDNIQYF. The CDR3 DNA follows: TGTGCCAGCAGTTACTCGATTAAACCGGACAACATTCAGTACTTC. This sequence joins TRBV6-6 and TRBJ2-4, with D uncertain. Deletions cut 0 bases from V and 7 bases from J, with 13 bases between. Germline CDR1 MNHNY, CDR2 SVGAGI (reference sequence). This CDR3 spans 15 amino acids.

The V call is TRBV11-2, the J call TRBJ2-7; 9 bases are a match to TRBD1. The CDR3 runs 14 residues. V shed 5 bases and J 3 bases; nucleotides not matched to a gene: 5. In germline, CDR1 is SGHAT, CDR2 FQNNGV. CDR3 bases: TGTGCCAGCAGCCCCGGGACAGGGTTCTACGAGCAGTACTTC. It translates to CASSPGTGFYEQYF. Together with reference TRBV11-2 and TRBJ2-7, the CDR3 gives the full variable domain: EAGVAQSPRYKIIEKRQSVAFWCNPISGHATLYWYQQILGQGPKLLIQFQNNGVVDDSQLPKDRFSAERLKGVDSTLKIQPAKLEDSAVYLCASSPGTGFYEQYFGPGTRLTVT.

The chain has TRBV18 and TRBJ1-6; D uncertain. Germline lookup yields CDR1 KGHSH and CDR2 LQKENI. The V end was cut by 1 base, the J end by 15 bases, with 16 bases between. There are 14 residues in the CDR3. The CDR3 DNA sequence: TGTGCCAGCTCACCACGTCAAGGGAATGAGCGCCTCCACTTT. This encodes CASSPRQGNERLHF.

As concerns this clone: The same CDR3 arises from other DNA sequences in this sample as well. This CDR3 is CASSPPGNTGELFF. The CDR3 coding sequence is TGTGCCAGCTCACCCCCAGGGAACACCGGGGAGCTGTTTTTT. V gene TRBV18 combines with J gene TRBJ2-2, with D uncertain. Looked up from germline, CDR1 is KGHSH and CDR2 is LQKENI. The CDR3 has 14 amino acids. Trimming removed 3 bases from V and 1 base from J, with 6 bases in between.

V is TRBV18 and J is TRBJ2-7; 7 bases agree with TRBD2. The CDR3 has 13 residues. The ends lost 3 bases at V and 4 bases at J; junction bases unmatched: 3. CDR1 is KGHSH, CDR2 LQKENI, per germline. The CDR3 sequence is CASSPGLQYEQYF. The DNA of the CDR3 is TGTGCCAGCTCACCGGGACTACAGTACGAGCAGTACTTC. Supplemented by reference TRBV18 and TRBJ2-7, the full variable domain reads NAGVMQNPRHLVRRRGQEARLRCSPMKGHSHVYWYRQLPEEGLKFMVYLQKENIIDESGMPKERFSAEFPKEGPSILRIQQVVRGDSAAYFCASSPGLQYEQYFGPGTRLTVT.

The chain links TRBV30 to TRBJ2-7; the D gene could be TRBD1 or TRBD2 (5 bases each). V lost 7 bases and J lost 3, with 13 bases in between. This CDR3 has 12 residues. Per the germline V gene, CDR1 is GTSNPN and CDR2 is SVGIG (reference sequence). CDR3: CASTTGGYEQYF. The CDR3 nucleotides are TGTGCCTCCACTACAGGAGGCTACGAGCAGTACTTC.

The chain is built from TRBV9 and TRBJ1-6; D remains ambiguous. Germline V CDR1 and CDR2: SGDLS, YYNGEE. V was clipped by 4 bases and J by 6 bases, with 17 bases between them. This CDR3 spans 16 amino acids. This CDR3 reads CASSRTMREGNSPLHF. Written as DNA, the CDR3 is TGTGCCAGCAGCCGAACAATGAGGGAGGGTAATTCACCCCTCCACTTT.

The table lists this clone with a count of one. DNA of the CDR3: TGTGCCAGCGGGCGGTACCAAGAGACCCAGTACTTC. Its protein product is CASGRYQETQYF. The chain recombines TRBV27 with TRBJ2-5, with unresolved D. V lost 8 bases and J 0 bases, leaving 7 bases between the germline ends. The CDR3 extends over 12 amino acids. Germline CDR1 is MNHEY and CDR2 is SMNVEV (reference sequence).

The V and J genes are TRBV19 and TRBJ2-3; D is possibly TRBD1 (6 bases). V was shortened by 7 bases and J by 6 bases, with 8 bases between the two germline ends. The CDR3 extends over 11 amino acids. In germline, CDR1 is LNHDA, CDR2 SQIVND (reference sequence). The DNA of the CDR3 is TGTGCCAGTATTGACAGGGATACGCAGTATTTT. Translated, it gives CASIDRDTQYF.

This chain joins TRBV7-6 and TRBJ2-1; 10 bases line up with TRBD1. The CDR3 is 18 residues long. The V segment lost 5 bases and the J segment 5 bases; nucleotides outside the gene matches: 15. Germline loops: CDR1 SGHVS, CDR2 FNYEAQ. CDR3 region: CASSAPHNIGTGDNEQFF. The CDR3 DNA sequence: TGTGCCAGCAGCGCGCCCCACAATATCGGGACAGGGGACAATGAGCAGTTCTTC.

The chain links TRBV11-2 to TRBJ2-7; D is undetermined. Germline V gene lookup returns CDR1 SGHAT and CDR2 FQNNGV. The CDR3 sequence is 15 residues long. V shed 1 base and J shed 2 bases, with 12 bases lying between them. Here the CDR3 reads CASSLGNSLPYEQYF. The CDR3 nucleotides are TGTGCCAGCAGCTTAGGAAATAGCCTTCCCTACGAGCAGTACTTC.

This chain uses TRBV30 with TRBJ1-5, with D perhaps TRBD1 (5 bases). Looked up from germline, CDR1 is GTSNPN and CDR2 is SVGIG (reference sequence). CDR3 length: 19 amino acids. The V gene lost 2 bases and the J gene lost 3 bases, with 26 bases spanning the gap. The CDR3 DNA reads as TGTGCCTGGAGTACCTGGGGCCTGGCGGGAACTTCCCTCAATCAGCCCCAGCATTTT. It is translated as CAWSTWGLAGTSLNQPQHF.

J is TRBJ1-5 and V is TRBV10-3; no firm D call. The germline gives CDR1 ENHRY, CDR2 SYGVKD. Trimming left V 6 bases short and J 3 bases short, with 6 bases between. The CDR3 totals 12 residues. CDR3 DNA: TGTGCCATCAGGTTTAACAATCAGCCCCAGCATTTT. It specifies CAIRFNNQPQHF.

The J gene is TRBJ2-5, the V gene TRBV11-2; 7 nucleotides match TRBD2. V shed 5 bases and J 5 bases; nucleotides not matched to a gene: 23. CDR1 SGHAT and CDR2 FQNNGV come from the germline V gene. There are 19 residues in the CDR3. The CDR3 reads CASSLTGVVAGPSEETQYF. CDR3 coding DNA: TGTGCCAGCAGCCTAACCGGGGTGGTAGCGGGTCCGAGCGAGGAGACCCAGTACTTC.

This clone was recorded only once. This sequence joins TRBV5-8 and TRBJ2-2, with 7 bases matching TRBD2. The V gene end was trimmed by 1 base and the J gene end by 5 bases; junction bases not matched to a gene: 5. This CDR3 is built from 15 residues. The V gene's germline CDR1 is SGHTS and CDR2 YDEGEE. The CDR3 sequence is CASSLMAGVTGELFF. CDR3 in DNA: TGTGCCAGCAGCTTGATGGCGGGAGTGACCGGGGAGCTGTTTTTT. Looking up the rest from reference TRBV5-8 and TRBJ2-2 gives the full variable domain: EAGVTQSPTHLIKTRGQQATLRCSPISGHTSVYWYQQALGLGLQFLLWYDEGEERNRGNFPPRFSGRQFPNYSSELNVNALELEDSALYLCASSLMAGVTGELFFGEGSRLTVL.